The 25 T cell receptor beta chains below come from one sample, sequenced in a study of T cell repertoires in cytomegalovirus infection. TCRdb reprocessed the reads via MiXCR and lists one record per CDR3 protein. The sample comprises roughly 280,000 distinct CDR3 sequences, roughly 15% of which are singletons, and around 9% rests with the top ten. The specimen sequenced was PBMCs. The receptors originated from a human donor in good health (CMV status not recorded). Some clones in this sample may be carry-over from other donors' samples.

This clonotype was recorded many times. The rearrangement uses TRBV7-2 and TRBJ2-7; D perhaps matches TRBD2 (5 bases). Germline lookup yields CDR1 SGHTA and CDR2 FQGNSA. With 5 bases removed from V and 6 bases from J, the gap between germline ends came to 23 bases. The CDR3 totals 16 residues. CDR3 nucleotide sequence: TGTGCCAGCAGCCCGAGTGCGGCTGGTCGGAGGTCCGAGCAGTACTTC. As protein: CASSPSAAGRRSEQYF.

This clonotype occurred a few times. V is TRBV4-1 and J is TRBJ1-4; a possible D gene is TRBD1 (5 bases). Trimming pared 1 base from V and 4 bases from J, leaving 25 bases between. The germline V gene has CDR1 MGHRA and CDR2 YSYEKL. CDR3 length: 20 amino acids. CDR3 amino acids: CASSQAEGRARRGYNEKLFF. Written as DNA, the CDR3 is TGCGCCAGCAGCCAAGCGGAGGGCAGGGCCAGGCGGGGTTATAATGAAAAACTGTTTTTT.

There are a few counts of this clonotype. The rearrangement uses TRBV11-3 and TRBJ2-7; D uncertain. CDR1 and CDR2 (germline): SGHNT, YENEEA. V was cut by 2 bases and J by 9 bases, with 17 bases left in between. This CDR3 has 14 residues. DNA of the CDR3: TGTGCCAGCAGCTTATTGGGTTTGGGATATCGGCAGTACTTC. Amino acids: CASSLLGLGYRQYF.

This clonotype was seen a handful of times. CDR3: CASSTRSDYTF. Here the CDR3 DNA reads TGTGCCAGCAGCACCCGGAGTGACTACACCTTC. The chain carries TRBV9 and TRBJ1-2; D not certain. The germline V gene encodes CDR1 SGDLS and CDR2 YYNGEE. The V and J ends lost 4 bases and 10 bases respectively, with 11 bases between them. The CDR3 has 11 residues.

The chain has TRBV29-1 and TRBJ2-5, with D hard to call. Germline V gives CDR1 SQVTM, CDR2 ANQGSEA. The CDR3 loop spans 10 amino acids. Trimming took 6 bases from V and 10 from J, leaving 12 bases between them. The CDR3 here is CSVELGVQYF. DNA of the CDR3: TGCAGCGTCGAACTTGGGGTCCAGTACTTC.

The V call is TRBV25-1, the J call TRBJ2-1; a weak D match, TRBD2 (6 bases). Between the trimmed V and J ends, which lost 5 bases and 9 bases, there was a span of 17 bases. Germline CDR1 reads MGHDK; CDR2 reads SYGVNS. The CDR3 has 14 residues. The CDR3 here is CASSRMAGIGEQFF. In nucleotides, the CDR3 is TGTGCCAGCAGTCGAATGGCGGGGATAGGTGAGCAGTTCTTC.

This clonotype turned up a few times. The gene calls are TRBV3-1 and TRBJ1-2; D ambiguous. The V gene lost 0 bases and the J gene lost 9 bases, with 5 bases spanning the gap. The CDR3 extends over 11 amino acids. Germline-derived CDR1 and CDR2 are LGHDT and YNNKEL (reference sequence). The CDR3 here is CASSQDRSYTF. DNA of the CDR3: TGTGCCAGCAGCCAAGATCGGAGCTACACCTTC.

This clonotype was counted at least ten times. Its ends do not fully match the called genes, so a read error is possible. The chain couples TRBV7-7 to TRBJ2-7; D call uncertain. Germline assignment: CDR1 SSHAT and CDR2 FNYEAQ (reference sequence). The length of the CDR3 is 13 residues. The CDR3: CASSLGPQYEQYF. In DNA form, the CDR3 reads TGTGCTAGCAGCCTTGGACCCCAGTACGAGCAGTACTTC. Full variable domain (rest looked up from reference TRBV7-7 and TRBJ2-7): GAGVSQSPRYKVTKRGQDVTLRCDPISSHATLYWYQQALGQGPEFLTYFNYEAQPDKSGLPSDRFSAERPEGSISTLTIQRTEQRDSAMYRCASSLGPQYEQYFGPGTRLTVT.

This clonotype was seen many times. The chain carries TRBV19 and TRBJ1-2; TRBD1 agrees at 7 bases. CDR1 and CDR2 from the germline V gene are LNHDA and SQIVND (reference sequence). This CDR3 contains 14 residues. V trimming: 4 bases; J trimming: 4 bases; junction bases outside the gene matches: 6. The CDR3 coding sequence is TGTGCCAGTAGTACAGGACAGGAATCCTATGGCTACACCTTC. It is translated as CASSTGQESYGYTF.

Ten or more counts support this clonotype. The genes are TRBV7-6 and TRBJ1-6, with D unclear. Germline lookup yields CDR1 SGHVS and CDR2 FNYEAQ. The ends were cut back, 5 bases at V and 1 base at J, with 12 bases in the middle. This CDR3 region has 16 residues. The CDR3 loop is CASSPAGVSYNSPLHF. DNA of the CDR3: TGTGCCAGCAGCCCAGCGGGAGTTTCCTATAATTCACCCCTCCACTTT.

This clonotype was recorded at least ten times. This chain uses TRBV5-1 with TRBJ1-1; 7 nucleotides align to TRBD1. With 3 bases clipped from V and 3 bases from J, the junction kept 14 bases outside the gene matches. This CDR3 spans 17 amino acids. The germline V gene has CDR1 SGHRS and CDR2 YFSETQ. The CDR3, as DNA: TGCGCCAGCAGCTGGACAGGTCAACCCTCTTGGGACACTGAAGCTTTCTTT. Translating gives CASSWTGQPSWDTEAFF.

This clonotype turned up a few times. The gene calls are TRBV29-1 and TRBJ1-2; no clear D gene. V was cut by 1 base and J by 4 bases, with 13 bases left in between. Germline loops: CDR1 SQVTM, CDR2 ANQGSEA. The CDR3 runs to 14 residues. This CDR3 reads CSVEGVGSPYGYTF. CDR3 DNA sequence: TGCAGCGTTGAAGGAGTGGGGTCCCCCTATGGCTACACCTTC. The full variable domain, in which reference TRBV29-1 and TRBJ1-2 provide the parts outside the CDR3, is SAVISQKPSRDICQRGTSLTIQCQVDSQVTMMFWYRQQPGQSLTLIATANQGSEATYESGFVIDKFPISRPNLTFSTLTVSNMSPEDSSIYLCSVEGVGSPYGYTFGSGTRLTVV.

This clonotype was found many times. The J gene is TRBJ1-5, the V gene TRBV20-1; D call uncertain. The CDR3 sequence is 9 residues long. Trimming cost V 7 bases and J 5 bases, with 3 bases left between them. In germline, CDR1 is DFQATT, CDR2 SNEGSKA (reference sequence). CDR3 residues: CSVDQPQHF. CDR3 nucleotide sequence: TGCAGTGTAGATCAGCCCCAGCATTTT.

This clonotype was recorded at least ten times. The chain links TRBV29-1 to TRBJ1-1, with 7 bases identical to TRBD1. The CDR3 has 15 amino acids. CDR1 is SQVTM, CDR2 ANQGSEA, per germline. Trimming removed 3 bases from V and 3 bases from J; junction bases left unmatched: 10. CDR3 coding DNA: TGCAGCGTTGAGGGGACAGACGGCCGGGACACTGAAGCTTTCTTT. It yields the protein CSVEGTDGRDTEAFF.

Here the CDR3 reads CASSLPVGEETQYF. As DNA, the CDR3 is TGTGCCAGCAGCTTACCGGTGGGAGAAGAGACCCAGTACTTC. The J gene is TRBJ2-5, the V gene TRBV7-9; possibly TRBD2 for D (5 bases). Germline V gene sequence: CDR1 SEHNR, CDR2 FQNEAQ (reference sequence). Trimming took off 2 bases at V and 3 bases at J, with 10 bases between the two ends. The CDR3 is 14 amino acids.

To note about this clonotype: Mismatch with germline at one junction end may stem from a read error. The rearrangement links TRBV4-1 to TRBJ1-2; tentatively, D is TRBD1 (5 bases). The germline gives CDR1 MGHRA, CDR2 YSYEKL. CDR3 size: 15 residues. For the CDR3, the DNA is TGTGCCAGCAGCCAAGATCCTACAGGCCTCCGGGGCTACACCTTC. This sequence encodes CASSQDPTGLRGYTF.

As to this clonotype: One junction end disagrees with the germline gene, perhaps due to a read error. This chain connects TRBV4-1 to TRBJ1-1, with a possible D match to TRBD1 (5 bases). This CDR3 region has 14 residues. The germline CDR1 and CDR2 sequences are MGHRA and YSYEKL. The CDR3 is CASSQGTDPTEAWF. As DNA, the CDR3 is TGCGCCAGCAGCCAGGGGACCGACCCCACTGAAGCTTGGTTT.

J is TRBJ1-2 and V is TRBV7-8; D unclear. The CDR3 contains 15 residues. Trimming cost V 5 bases and J 3 bases, with 16 bases left between them. Looked up from germline, CDR1 is SGHVS and CDR2 is FQNEAQ. The CDR3 DNA sequence: TGTGCCAGCAGCGCCATGCGGGGTGTTGACTATGGCTACACCTTC. Translated, it gives CASSAMRGVDYGYTF.

This clonotype was seen ten or more times. Since a much larger clone is just one base distant, this may be a read error. V is TRBV13 and J is TRBJ2-5; D unclear. There are 11 residues in the CDR3. Trimming pared 5 bases from V and 1 base from J, leaving 2 bases between. Germline CDR1 is PRHDT and CDR2 is FYEKMQ (reference sequence). This CDR3 reads CASSVQETQYF. The DNA of the CDR3 is TGTGCCAGCAGCGTCCAAGAGACCCAGTACTTC.

J is TRBJ1-1 and V is TRBV10-3; D remains unclear. The CDR3 covers 16 residues. V lost 0 bases to trimming and J lost 0 bases, with 11 bases between them. The germline V gene has CDR1 ENHRY and CDR2 SYGVKD. CDR3 bases: TGTGCCATCAGTGAGTCTTCATTGGCCGTGAACACTGAAGCTTTCTTT. It encodes CAISESSLAVNTEAFF.

This clonotype came up a few times. This chain's CDR3 is CASSLEQGPYNEQFF. CDR3 nucleotides: TGCGCCAGCAGCTTGGAGCAGGGGCCCTACAATGAGCAGTTCTTC. The chain joins TRBV5-1 to TRBJ2-1, with D possibly being TRBD1 (6 bases). This CDR3 has 15 amino acids. CDR1 and CDR2 (germline): SGHRS, YFSETQ. The V and J ends lost 0 bases and 2 bases respectively, with 9 bases between them.

The DNA for the CDR3 is TGTGCCAGCAGTTACTTGGGACAGATGAACACTGAAGCTTTCTTT. Amino acid sequence: CASSYLGQMNTEAFF. The chain combines TRBV6-5 with TRBJ1-1; 7 nucleotides match TRBD1. Germline assignment: CDR1 MNHEY and CDR2 SVGAGI. The CDR3 consists of 15 residues. The trim removed 1 base at V and 0 bases at J, leaving 2 bases unmatched.

In DNA, the CDR3 is TGTGCCAGCAGTGAGACTAGCGGGGGGAATGAGCAGTTCTTC. Encoded protein: CASSETSGGNEQFF. The rearrangement links TRBV6-4 to TRBJ2-1; 13 positions agree with TRBD2. The CDR3 is 14 residues long. In germline, CDR1 is MRHNA, CDR2 SNTAGT. Trimming took 3 bases from V and 7 from J; bases not matched to a gene: 0.

In its sample, this clonotype was seen many times. The rearrangement links TRBV28 to TRBJ2-1, with a weak D call TRBD2 (5 bases). The CDR3 is 12 amino acids. V lost 9 bases to trimming and J lost 7 bases, with 13 bases between them. Germline V lookup: CDR1 MDHEN, CDR2 SYDVKM. CDR3 loop: CASRERGNEQFF. In DNA, the CDR3 is TGTGCCAGTAGGGAACGGGGAAATGAGCAGTTCTTC.

This clonotype has a handful of counts. This chain links TRBV19 with TRBJ2-2; no clear D gene. The V gene's germline CDR1 is LNHDA and CDR2 SQIVND (reference sequence). This CDR3 has 14 residues. The V end lost 4 bases, the J end lost 1 base, and 7 bases lay between the germline ends. CDR3 bases: TGTGCCAGTAGTAAAAACTGGAACACCGGGGAGCTGTTTTTT. Translated, it gives CASSKNWNTGELFF.